The rows below give T cell receptor beta chains drawn from one sample of a study of blood T cell repertoires in COVID-19. The method was immunoSEQ multiplex PCR; TCRdb's version includes in-frame clones alone and lacks a portion of them. The data hold roughly 160,000 clones, with over 70% observed a single time. The sequenced sample was PBMCs or T cells enriched from blood (not recorded which). All receptors derive from a man aged 50 to 59 who had recovered from COVID-19. CDR3s leave out the opening cysteine and the closing phenylalanine or tryptophan.

V gene,CDR3 protein
TRBV13,ASSRGQEVEKLF
TRBV12-3/TRBV12-4,ASSLGANTEAF
TRBV28,ASSYWANGYT
TRBV7-9,ASSLGSGAISGANVLT
TRBV6-4,ATAQGGYNEQF
TRBV29-1,SVTRDALNEQF
TRBV28,ASHGGGYDEKLF
TRBV29-1,SVRSGGATKNIQY
TRBV5-1,ASSSDRVGTDTQY
TRBV11-2,ASSPFKMQGQETQY
TRBV19,ASNQRETQY
TRBV6-5,ASARSGQGADQF
TRBV3-1/TRBV3-2,ASSPRQNTEAF
TRBV5-5,ASSLVFTSGVSSTDTQY
TRBV6-1,ASSDQTGAYEQY
TRBV14,ASSQDSGHTDTQY
TRBV11-2,ASSLLAGYT
TRBV5-6,ASRQAGVGTDTQY
TRBV7-2,ASSPGLGEYNEQF
TRBV9,ASSSTGADTQY
TRBV5-1,ASSLAAQVSTEAF
TRBV2,ASRDPGAQYNSPLH
TRBV11-2,ASSLRGPNTEAF
TRBV7-6,ASSLNRGSTEAF
TRBV19,ASSMLAGIYNEQF
TRBV4-1,ASSQETSARYNEQF
TRBV3-1/TRBV3-2,ASSQEYRGGVYGYT
TRBV6-4,ASSRTGDQGSYNEQF
TRBV6-5,ASYSGANVLT
TRBV20-1,SASISGSAQAAQY
TRBV14,ASSQVLDRESYEQY
TRBV4-1,ASSPYEANNEQF
TRBV7-3,ASSLKARQGASNYGYT
TRBV11-2,ASSWGQGANEKLF
TRBV28,ASSLGRQPQH
TRBV18,ASSPPAGITEAF
TRBV28,ASSITGQVNEKLF
TRBV6-5,ASSYDAYATNEKLF
TRBV6-2/TRBV6-3,ASSRDRGSHQPQH
TRBV29-1,SVGTGVNTEAF
TRBV18,ASSPGLGGYEQY
TRBV5-1,ASSLVGGNEKLF
TRBV14,ASSQRDRGRYEQY
TRBV6-2/TRBV6-3,ASSPTGSGRSQH
TRBV2,ATSGGLGPQH
TRBV29-1,SVEGLAGAVYEQY
TRBV2,ASTGEDGNTIY
TRBV2,ASSPTGGRETQY
TRBV19,ASSSRRGTDTQY